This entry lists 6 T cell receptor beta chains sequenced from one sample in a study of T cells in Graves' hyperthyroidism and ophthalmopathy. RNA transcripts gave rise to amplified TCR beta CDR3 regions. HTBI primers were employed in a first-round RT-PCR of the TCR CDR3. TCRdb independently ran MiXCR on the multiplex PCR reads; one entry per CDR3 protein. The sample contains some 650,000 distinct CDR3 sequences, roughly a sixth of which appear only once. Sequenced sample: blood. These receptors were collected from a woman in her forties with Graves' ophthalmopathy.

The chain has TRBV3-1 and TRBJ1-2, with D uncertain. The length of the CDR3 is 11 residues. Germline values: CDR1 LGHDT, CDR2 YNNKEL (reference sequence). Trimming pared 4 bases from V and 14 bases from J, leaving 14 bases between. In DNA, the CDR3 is TGTGCCAGCAGCCTTGGGCCATTGAAAACCTTC. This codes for CASSLGPLKTF.

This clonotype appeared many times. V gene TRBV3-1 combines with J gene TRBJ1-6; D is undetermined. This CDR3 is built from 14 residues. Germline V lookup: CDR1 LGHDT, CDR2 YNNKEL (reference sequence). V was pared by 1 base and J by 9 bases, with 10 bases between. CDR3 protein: CASSQVTVGSPLHF. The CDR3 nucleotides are TGTGCCAGCAGCCAAGTAACAGTTGGTTCACCCCTCCACTTT. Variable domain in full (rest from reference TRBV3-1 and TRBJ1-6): DTAVSQTPKYLVTQMGNDKSIKCEQNLGHDTMYWYKQDSKKFLKIMFSYNNKELIINETVPNRFSPKSPDKAHLNLHINSLELGDSAVYFCASSQVTVGSPLHFGNGTRLTVT.

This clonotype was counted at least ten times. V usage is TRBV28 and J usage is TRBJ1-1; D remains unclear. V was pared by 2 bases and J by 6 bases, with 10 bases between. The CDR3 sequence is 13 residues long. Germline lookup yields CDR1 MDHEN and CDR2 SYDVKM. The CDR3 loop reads CASSLSPPAEAFF. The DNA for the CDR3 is TGTGCCAGCAGTTTAAGCCCCCCTGCTGAAGCTTTCTTT.

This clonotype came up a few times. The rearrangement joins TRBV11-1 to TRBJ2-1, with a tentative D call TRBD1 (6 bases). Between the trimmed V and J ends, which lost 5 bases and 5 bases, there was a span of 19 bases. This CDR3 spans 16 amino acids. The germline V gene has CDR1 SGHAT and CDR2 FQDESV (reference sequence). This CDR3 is CASSPRTVRLDNEQFF. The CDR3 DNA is TGTGCCAGCAGCCCGAGGACAGTTCGACTTGACAATGAGCAGTTCTTC.

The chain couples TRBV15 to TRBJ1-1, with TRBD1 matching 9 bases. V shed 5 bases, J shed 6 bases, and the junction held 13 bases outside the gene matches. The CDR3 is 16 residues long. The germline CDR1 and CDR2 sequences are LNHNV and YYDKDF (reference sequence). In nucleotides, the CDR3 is TGTGCCACCAGCGTAAACAACCGGGACAGGGTTTCTGAAGCTTTCTTT. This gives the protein CATSVNNRDRVSEAFF.

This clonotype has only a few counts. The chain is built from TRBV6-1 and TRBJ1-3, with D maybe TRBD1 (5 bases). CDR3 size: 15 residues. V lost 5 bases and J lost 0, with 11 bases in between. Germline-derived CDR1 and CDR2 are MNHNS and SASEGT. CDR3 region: CASSYNRISGNTIYF. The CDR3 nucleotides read TGTGCCAGCAGTTATAACAGGATCTCTGGAAACACCATATATTTT.